Listed below are T cell receptor beta chains from one sample, sequenced in a study of T cells expressing NK-cell markers. No DNA is given; TCRdb re-called the 5' RACE reads and lists each CDR3 protein once. Seen in this sample are a few hundred thousand distinct CDR3 sequences; the ten most common clones hold roughly 5.5%. Source material: blood T cells: a sorted CD56 or NKG2C T cell subset, CD4+ or CD8+ T cells, or bulk PBMC T cells (not recorded which). The receptors originated from a man aged 18 to 69 in good health. The CDR3 runs from the conserved cysteine through the conserved F or W. Only some rows state a clone size, as once, few, many or a class for expanded clones.

CDR3 protein	J gene	clone size	V gene
CASSFTVESYNEQFF	TRBJ2-1	NA	TRBV5-6
CASSLDSSSYNEQFF	TRBJ2-1	NA	TRBV5-1
CASSLGLGRRYNEQFF	TRBJ2-1	NA	TRBV7-2
CASSHTLGQTNTEAFF	TRBJ1-1	NA	TRBV3-1
CASSFTGTGNYNEQFF	TRBJ2-1	NA	TRBV12-3/TRBV12-4
CASSPLGGGSYEQFF	TRBJ2-1	NA	TRBV7-9
CASSPTPRANTDTQYF	TRBJ2-3	NA	TRBV11-2
CASSLFYDSGANVLTF	TRBJ2-6	NA	TRBV5-1
CASQPDLGNSPLHF	TRBJ1-6	NA	TRBV30
CSVVSGYNEQFF	TRBJ2-1	NA	TRBV29-1
CASSGEGAPTYEQYF	TRBJ2-7	NA	TRBV28
CASGRDRRSTGELFF	TRBJ2-2	NA	TRBV25-1
CSVKSGTGATDTQYF	TRBJ2-3	NA	TRBV29-1
CSSGQYTGEQFF	TRBJ2-1	NA	TRBV29-1
CASSFSSGAGYNEQFF	TRBJ2-1	medium-sized	TRBV7-3
CASSLEVIASTDTQYF	TRBJ2-3	NA	TRBV7-9
CASSPGTGFSPLHF	TRBJ1-6	NA	TRBV7-9